This T cell receptor (beta chain) was obtained from a study of T cells in Graves' hyperthyroidism and ophthalmopathy. TCR beta CDR3 regions were amplified from RNA transcripts. The TCR CDR3 was amplified in a first-round RT-PCR using the HTBI primer set. Via MiXCR, TCRdb re-called the multiplex PCR reads, giving one row per CDR3 protein. The sample contains fewer than 450,000 distinct CDR3 sequences, roughly 15% of which appear only once. A remark on this clonotype: A read error may explain this, as a much larger clone is one base away.

V lost 2 bases and J lost 5; bases outside the gene matches: 9. Germline V CDR1 and CDR2: MNHEY, SMNVEV (reference sequence). This CDR3 contains 16 residues. Sequenced sample: blood. The chain couples TRBV27 to TRBJ2-5; 9 bases are a match to TRBD1. This receptor was taken from a woman aged 60 to 75 with Graves' ophthalmopathy. The CDR3 bases are TGTGCCAGCAGTTTAAGGTACAGGGGGCGGGGGGAGACCCAGTACTTC. Its protein product is CASSLRYRGRGETQYF.